This T cell receptor beta chain derives from a study of blood T cells in healthy people across ages. Overall study results and limits: Observed TCR beta diversity showed a strong correlation with the percentage of naive T cells as measured by flow cytometry. More naive CD4+ cells and higher diversity were found in long-lived than in aged donors.

The germline V gene encodes CDR1 MGHRA and CDR2 YSYEKL. V dropped 8 bases and J dropped 5 bases, with 12 bases sitting between them. This CDR3 is 12 amino acids long. This clonotype appeared many times. Its antigen remains unidentified. It was with a sample-barcoded 5' primer and a J-beta primer mix that a second PCR of roughly 7 to 12 cycles was run. A template-switch adaptor that had 12 random nucleotides put a tag on each cDNA molecule. TCRdb used MiXCR to reprocess the 5' RACE reads, holding one entry per CDR3 protein. The repertoire holds approximately 880,000 distinct CDR3 sequences, with 40% to 60% as singletons.

Sequencing used blood. The chain joins TRBV4-1 to TRBJ2-5, with a possible D match to TRBD2 (5 bases). The clonotype was recovered from a man aged 25 to 40 in good health. The DNA of the CDR3 is TGCGCCAGCCGGGATTCATGGGAGACCCAGTACTTC. Its translation is CASRDSWETQYF.